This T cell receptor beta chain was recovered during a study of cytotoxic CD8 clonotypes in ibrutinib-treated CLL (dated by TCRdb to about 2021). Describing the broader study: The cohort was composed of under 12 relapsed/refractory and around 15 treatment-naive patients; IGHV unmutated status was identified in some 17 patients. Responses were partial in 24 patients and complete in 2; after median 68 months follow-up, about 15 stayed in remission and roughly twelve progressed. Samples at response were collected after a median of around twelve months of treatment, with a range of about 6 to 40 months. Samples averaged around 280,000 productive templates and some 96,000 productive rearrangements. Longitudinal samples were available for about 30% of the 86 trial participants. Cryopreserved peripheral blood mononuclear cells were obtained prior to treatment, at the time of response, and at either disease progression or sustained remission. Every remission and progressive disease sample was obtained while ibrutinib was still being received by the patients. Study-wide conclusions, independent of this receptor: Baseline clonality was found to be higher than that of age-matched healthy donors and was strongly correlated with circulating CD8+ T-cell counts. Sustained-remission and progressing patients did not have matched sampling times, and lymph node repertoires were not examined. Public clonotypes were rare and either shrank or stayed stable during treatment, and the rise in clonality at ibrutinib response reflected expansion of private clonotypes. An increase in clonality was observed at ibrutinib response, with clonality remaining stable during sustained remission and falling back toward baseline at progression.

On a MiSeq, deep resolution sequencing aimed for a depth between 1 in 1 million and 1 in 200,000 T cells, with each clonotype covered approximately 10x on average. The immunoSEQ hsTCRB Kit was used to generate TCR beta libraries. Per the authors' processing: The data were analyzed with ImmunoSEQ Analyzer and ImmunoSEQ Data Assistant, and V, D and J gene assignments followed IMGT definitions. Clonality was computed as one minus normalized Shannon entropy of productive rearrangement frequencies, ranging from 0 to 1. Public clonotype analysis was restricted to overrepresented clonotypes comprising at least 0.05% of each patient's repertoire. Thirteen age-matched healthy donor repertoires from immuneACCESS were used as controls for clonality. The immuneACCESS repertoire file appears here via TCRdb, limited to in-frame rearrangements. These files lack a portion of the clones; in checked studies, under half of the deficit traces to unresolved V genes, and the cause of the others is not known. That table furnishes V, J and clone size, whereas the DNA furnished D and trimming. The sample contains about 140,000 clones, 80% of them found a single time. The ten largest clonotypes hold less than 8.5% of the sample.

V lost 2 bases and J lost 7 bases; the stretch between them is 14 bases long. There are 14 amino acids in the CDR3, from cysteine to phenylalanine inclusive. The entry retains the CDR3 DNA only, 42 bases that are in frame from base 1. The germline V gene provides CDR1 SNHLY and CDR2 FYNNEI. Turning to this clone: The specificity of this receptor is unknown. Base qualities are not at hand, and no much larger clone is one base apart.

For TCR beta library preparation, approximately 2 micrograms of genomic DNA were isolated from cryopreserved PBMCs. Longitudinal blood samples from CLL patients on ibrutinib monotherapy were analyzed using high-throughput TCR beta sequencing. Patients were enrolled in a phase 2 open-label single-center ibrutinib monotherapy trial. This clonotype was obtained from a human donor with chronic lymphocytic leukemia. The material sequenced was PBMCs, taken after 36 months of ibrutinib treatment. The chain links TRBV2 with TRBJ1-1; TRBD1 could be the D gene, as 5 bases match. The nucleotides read TGTGCCAGCAGTGAATCCGGGACCCTCGTTGAAGCTTTCTTT. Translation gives CASSESGTLVEAFF.